The rows below give T cell receptor beta chains drawn from one sample of a study of Graves' ophthalmopathy and Graves' hyperthyroidism. TCRdb itself ran the multiplex PCR reads through MiXCR, one entry per CDR3 protein. The sample lists approximately 1.2 million distinct CDR3 sequences; about two fifths were seen once. The material sequenced was peripheral blood or thyroid tissue (not recorded which). These receptors were taken from an adult man with Graves' hyperthyroidism. Both conserved end residues are part of each CDR3. The order of the fields is clone size, J gene, CDR3 length, V gene, D gene, CDR3 DNA, CDR3 protein. A D gene is named only where the DNA matches it firmly. The size field is filled for only some rows; it gives once, few, many or a size class.

>NA|TRBJ1-1|12|TRBV29-1|NA
TGCAGCTTGGCAGGGCAGAACACTGAAGCTTTCTTT
CSLAGQNTEAFF
>NA|TRBJ1-1|14|TRBV28|NA
TGTGCCAGCAGTCGCTCCGGGAGGTGGGCTGAAGCTTTCTTT
CASSRSGRWAEAFF
>many|TRBJ1-2|12|TRBV29-1|TRBD1
TGCAGCGTTGGTTTCACAGGGGGCGGCTACACCTTC
CSVGFTGGGYTF
>many|TRBJ1-1|15|TRBV7-2|NA
TGTGCCAGCAATCCCACGGATCGGGGGATCGCTGAAGCTTTCTTT
CASNPTDRGIAEAFF
>many|TRBJ1-5|15|TRBV2|NA
TGTGCCAGCAGTGATTTGAAACAGCAGGGCCAGCCCCAGCATTTT
CASSDLKQQGQPQHF
>many|TRBJ1-1|18|TRBV7-9|NA
TGTGCCAGCAGCCAATGGGAGGGGGGCGTGTTAAGGAACACTGAAGCTTTCTTT
CASSQWEGGVLRNTEAFF
>NA|TRBJ2-7|15|TRBV19|NA
TGTGCCAGTAGTATCCAGCACCACTGGTCCTACGAGCAGTACTTC
CASSIQHHWSYEQYF
>many|TRBJ2-5|15|TRBV29-1|TRBD2
TGCAGCGTTAGAGTAGCGGGAGGGTCCGCAAGGACCCAGTACTTC
CSVRVAGGSARTQYF
>many|TRBJ2-5|11|TRBV25-1|NA
TGTGCCAGCGGGGGGCCGGAGACCCAGTACTTC
CASGGPETQYF
>many|TRBJ1-6|16|TRBV7-8|NA
TGTGCCAGCAGCTTAGCGACGAGCTCCTATAATTCACCCCTCCACTTT
CASSLATSSYNSPLHF
>once|TRBJ1-2|13|TRBV12-5|NA
TGTGCTAGTGGTTTGGGACACCCCTATGGCTACACCTTC
CASGLGHPYGYTF
>NA|TRBJ1-5|16|TRBV7-7|TRBD1
TGTGCCAGCAGCTTTAGAGACAGGGCAATCGGAGAGACCCAGCATTTT
CASSFRDRAIGETQHF
>many|TRBJ1-2|11|TRBV29-1|NA
TGCAGCGTTGACTCCGTGGCTGGCTACACCTTC
CSVDSVAGYTF
>NA|TRBJ1-2|16|TRBV2|NA
TGTGCCAGCAGTCCTCTCTGGGGGGCAAGGGACTATGGCTACACCTTC
CASSPLWGARDYGYTF
>NA|TRBJ1-6|16|TRBV20-1|TRBD1
TGCAGTGCTAGATCTTGGGGGACAGGGCATAATTCACCCCTCCACTTT
CSARSWGTGHNSPLHF
>NA|TRBJ1-6|17|TRBV25-1|TRBD1
TGTGCCAGCAGTCACTCTGGACAGGGGGCCACTAATTCACCCCTCCACTTT
CASSHSGQGATNSPLHF
>many|TRBJ1-6|16|TRBV7-2|NA
TGTGCCAGCCGTAACCCAAGCCTCGGGTATAATTCACCCCTCCACTTT
CASRNPSLGYNSPLHF
>many|TRBJ2-5|15|TRBV9|NA
TGTGCCAGCAGCGTACTAGGGGCGGGGCAAGAGACCCAGTACTTC
CASSVLGAGQETQYF
>few|TRBJ2-5|15|TRBV2|TRBD1
TGTGCCAGCAGTTACCGGGACAGGGGCCGGGAGACCCAGTACTTC
CASSYRDRGRETQYF
>NA|TRBJ2-7|15|TRBV2|TRBD2
TGTGCCAGCAGCGACAGCGCGGGAGCAAACAATGAGCAGTACTTC
CASSDSAGANNEQYF
>few|TRBJ2-7|14|TRBV18|NA
TGTGCCAGCTCACCACTACCCACAGGTCCCGAGCAGTACTTC
CASSPLPTGPEQYF
>NA|TRBJ2-7|14|TRBV12-3/TRBV12-4|NA
TGTGCCATCAGCCTACAGGTGGTGACCTACGAGCAGTACTTC
CAISLQVVTYEQYF
>NA|TRBJ2-7|15|TRBV7-2|NA
TGTGCCGGCAGCTATGACCCCGGCGCGGCCTACGAGCAGTACTTC
CAGSYDPGAAYEQYF
>NA|TRBJ1-1|14|TRBV7-9|NA
TGTGCCAGCTATTCCTCGGGCCAGGGTACTGAAGCTTTCTTT
CASYSSGQGTEAFF
>once|TRBJ1-2|12|TRBV10-3|NA
TGTGCCATCAGTGAGTCCGTGAGTGGCTACACCTTC
CAISESVSGYTF
>many|TRBJ1-5|16|TRBV20-1|NA
TGCAGTGCTAGAGTAGGAAGAACAGGGATAAATCAGCCCCAGCATTTT
CSARVGRTGINQPQHF
>NA|TRBJ2-2|16|TRBV7-9|NA
TGTGCCAGCAGCTTCCTCAGGGGGGAGGGCACCGGGGAGCTGTTTTTT
CASSFLRGEGTGELFF
>many|TRBJ1-1|14|TRBV5-6|TRBD1
TGTGCCAGCAGTCTACAGGGGGCTAACACTGAAGCTTTCTTT
CASSLQGANTEAFF
>NA|TRBJ2-5|15|TRBV7-9|NA
TGTGCCAGCAGTTACATCGCCTTAACGGGGCAGCCCCAGTACTTC
CASSYIALTGQPQYF
>many|TRBJ1-2|13|TRBV19|NA
TGTGCCAGTAGGGGGGCGATTAGCTATGGCTACACCTTC
CASRGAISYGYTF
>many|TRBJ1-5|14|TRBV12-3/TRBV12-4|NA
TGTGCCAGCAGTTTGGGGGCGCGGGGTCAGCCCCAGCATTTT
CASSLGARGQPQHF
>many|TRBJ1-1|13|TRBV19|NA
TGTGCCAGTACAACACAGTTTTGGACTGAAGCTTTCTTT
CASTTQFWTEAFF
>few|TRBJ1-1|16|TRBV6-2/TRBV6-3|NA
TGTGCCAGCAGTTACTCGACTCGCTTAGGGAACACTGAAGCTTTCTTT
CASSYSTRLGNTEAFF
>NA|TRBJ2-7|14|TRBV6-6|NA
TGTGCCAGCAGATTGGAGGGCTTTTACCACGAGCAGTACTTC
CASRLEGFYHEQYF
>NA|TRBJ2-7|11|TRBV25-1|NA
TGTGCCAGCAGCCGGGGCTACGAGCGGTACTTC
CASSRGYERYF
>many|TRBJ1-5|15|TRBV12-3/TRBV12-4|TRBD1
TGTGCCAGCAGCTTAGTAGGACAGGGCAATCAGCCCCAGCATTTT
CASSLVGQGNQPQHF
>NA|TRBJ1-3|13|TRBV20-1|TRBD1
TGCAGCGTAGACAGGGATTCTGGAAACACCATATATTTT
CSVDRDSGNTIYF
>NA|TRBJ1-2|13|TRBV19|NA
TGTGCCAGTAGTGAGAGAGGGGGTTTGGCTGAAGCTTTC
CASSERGGLAEAF
>NA|TRBJ2-5|14|TRBV7-9|NA
TGTGCCGGCAGCCCGACGGGCTCCCAAGAGACCCAGTACTTC
CAGSPTGSQETQYF
>NA|TRBJ2-3|15|TRBV24-1|NA
TGTGCCACCAGTGAGCTTGGGACCTTAGCGGATACGCAGTATTTT
CATSELGTLADTQYF
>NA|TRBJ2-7|14|TRBV20-1|TRBD1
TGCAGTGCTCCCGGGACAGGGCCACCTGGCGAGCAGTACTTC
CSAPGTGPPGEQYF
>many|TRBJ2-7|13|TRBV20-1|TRBD2
TGCAGTGCTTACTGGGGACTAGCCGACGAGCAGTACTTC
CSAYWGLADEQYF
>many|TRBJ2-7|13|TRBV9|TRBD2
TGTGCCAGGTTGACTAGCGGGAGGTACGAGCAGTACTTC
CARLTSGRYEQYF
>many|TRBJ1-1|15|TRBV29-1|NA
TGCAGCGTTGAATTTGGGGGGGCGCATGGCACTGAAGCTTTCTTT
CSVEFGGAHGTEAFF
>NA|TRBJ1-2|14|TRBV7-2|NA
TGTGCCAGCAGCTTAGGTGTAGGCCGCTATGGCTACACCTTC
CASSLGVGRYGYTF